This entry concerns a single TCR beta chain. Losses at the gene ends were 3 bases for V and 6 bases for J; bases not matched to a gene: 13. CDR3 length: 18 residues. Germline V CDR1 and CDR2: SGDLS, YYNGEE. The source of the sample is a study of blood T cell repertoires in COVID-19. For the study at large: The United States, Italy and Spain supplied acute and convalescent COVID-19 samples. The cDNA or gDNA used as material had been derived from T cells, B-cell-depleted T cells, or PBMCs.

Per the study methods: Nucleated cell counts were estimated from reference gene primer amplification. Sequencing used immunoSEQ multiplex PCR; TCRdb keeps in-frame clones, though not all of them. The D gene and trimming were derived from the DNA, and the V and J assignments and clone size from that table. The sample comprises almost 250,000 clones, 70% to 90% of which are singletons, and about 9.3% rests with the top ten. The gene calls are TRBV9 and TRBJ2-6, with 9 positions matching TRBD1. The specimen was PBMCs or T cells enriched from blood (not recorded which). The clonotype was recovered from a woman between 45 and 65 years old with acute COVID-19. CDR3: CASSAPWDREREANVLTF. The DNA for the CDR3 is TGTGCCAGCAGCGCCCCGTGGGACAGGGAACGGGAGGCCAACGTCCTGACTTTC.